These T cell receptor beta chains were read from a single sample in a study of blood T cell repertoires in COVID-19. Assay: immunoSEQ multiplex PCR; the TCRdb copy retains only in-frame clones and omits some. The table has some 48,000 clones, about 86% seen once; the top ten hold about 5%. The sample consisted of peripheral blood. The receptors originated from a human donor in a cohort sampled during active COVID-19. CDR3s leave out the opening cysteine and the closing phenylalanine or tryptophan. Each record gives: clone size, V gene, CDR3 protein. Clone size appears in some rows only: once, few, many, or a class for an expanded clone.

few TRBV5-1 ASSLQGKLF
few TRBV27 GTPYTYTGELF
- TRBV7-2 ASSLGRGPYEQY
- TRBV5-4 ASSTPGQGTEKLF
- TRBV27 ASSPGTGSFEQY
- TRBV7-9 ASSLLGGTGELF
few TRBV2 ASSAEGFSGNTIY
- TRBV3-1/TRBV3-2 ASSQAWGERGHGELF
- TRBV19 ASKAGGFGEQY
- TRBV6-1 ASSEEGRRDFRLAQY
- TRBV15 ATSRDGPSGNTIY
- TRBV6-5 ASRAPGGTIY
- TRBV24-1 ATSDPGTGSGETQY
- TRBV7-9 ASSSGLADLTSTDTQY
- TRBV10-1 ASSHQGSYEQY
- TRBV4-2 ASSQDLLLAANTGELF